This TCR beta chain appears in the sequencing data of a study of OX40 agonist ivuxolimab in advanced cancers. Profiling relied on immunoSEQ multiplex PCR, and the TCRdb table lists in-frame clones only, not all of them. The table has some 35,000 clones, roughly 80% seen once. Concerning this clone: Its antigen is as yet unknown.

General study points: The mean number of expanded clones was higher in CD8+ T cells than in CD4+. At 0.1 to 3.0 mg/kg, CD4+ and CD8+ blood T cells expanded clonally by week 6. Low levels of normalized T-cell clonal expansion also appeared in some nonresponders.

Trimming cost V 6 bases and J 4 bases; bases outside gene matches: 7. Germline lookup yields CDR1 MDHEN and CDR2 SYDVKM. This CDR3 comprises 14 residues. Sequences were derived from CD4+ or CD8+ T cells sorted from blood, sampled in a trial of the OX40 agonist ivuxolimab. J is TRBJ2-7 and V is TRBV28, with TRBD1 matching 9 bases. The receptor comes from an adult with an advanced solid tumor such as melanoma, head and neck, liver or kidney cancer. CDR3 region: CASRGTGILYEQYF. DNA of the CDR3: TGTGCCAGCAGAGGGACAGGGATTCTGTACGAGCAGTACTTC.